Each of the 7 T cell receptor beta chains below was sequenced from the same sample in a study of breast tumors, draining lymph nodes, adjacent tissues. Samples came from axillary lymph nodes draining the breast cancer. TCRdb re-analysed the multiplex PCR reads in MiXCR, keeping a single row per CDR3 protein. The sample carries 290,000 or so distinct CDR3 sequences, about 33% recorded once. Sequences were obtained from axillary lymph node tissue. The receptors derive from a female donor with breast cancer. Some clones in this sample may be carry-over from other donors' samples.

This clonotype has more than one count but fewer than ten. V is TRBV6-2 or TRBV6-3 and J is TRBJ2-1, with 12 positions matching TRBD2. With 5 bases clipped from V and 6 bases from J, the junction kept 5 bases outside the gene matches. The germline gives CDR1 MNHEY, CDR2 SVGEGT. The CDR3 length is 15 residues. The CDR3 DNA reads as TGTGCCAGCAGTCCTGGACTAGCGGGATCCAATGAGCAGTTCTTC. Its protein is CASSPGLAGSNEQFF.

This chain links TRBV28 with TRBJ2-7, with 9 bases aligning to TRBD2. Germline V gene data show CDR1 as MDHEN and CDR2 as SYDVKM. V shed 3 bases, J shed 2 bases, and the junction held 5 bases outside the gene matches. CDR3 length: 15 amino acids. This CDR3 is CASSFGASGAYEQYF. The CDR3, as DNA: TGTGCCAGCAGTTTTGGCGCTAGCGGGGCCTACGAGCAGTACTTC. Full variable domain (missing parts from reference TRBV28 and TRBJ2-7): DVKVTQSSRYLVKRTGEKVFLECVQDMDHENMFWYRQDPGLGLRLIYFSYDVKMKEKGDIPEGYSVSREKKERFSLILESASTNQTSMYLCASSFGASGAYEQYFGPGTRLTVT.

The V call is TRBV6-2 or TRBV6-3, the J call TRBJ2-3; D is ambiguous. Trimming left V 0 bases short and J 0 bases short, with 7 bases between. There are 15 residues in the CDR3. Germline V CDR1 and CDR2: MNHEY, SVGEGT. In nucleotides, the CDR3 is TGTGCCAGCAGTTACTCGGCCTATAGCACAGATACGCAGTATTTT. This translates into CASSYSAYSTDTQYF.

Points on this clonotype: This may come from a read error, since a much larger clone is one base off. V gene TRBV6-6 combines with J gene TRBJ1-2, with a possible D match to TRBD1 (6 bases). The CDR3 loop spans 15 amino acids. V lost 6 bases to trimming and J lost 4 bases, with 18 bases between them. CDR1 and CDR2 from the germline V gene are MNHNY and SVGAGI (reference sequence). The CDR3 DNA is TGTGCCAGCAGCCCCCGACAGGTTCCTAGCTATGGCTACACCTTC. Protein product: CASSPRQVPSYGYTF.

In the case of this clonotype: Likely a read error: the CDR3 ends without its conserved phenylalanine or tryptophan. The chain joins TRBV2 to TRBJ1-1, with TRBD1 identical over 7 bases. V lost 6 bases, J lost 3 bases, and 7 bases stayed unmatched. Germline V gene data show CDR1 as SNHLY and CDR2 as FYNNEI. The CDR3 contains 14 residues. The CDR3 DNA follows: TGTGCCAGCAGGGACCGGCAGGGGGACACTGAAGCTTTCTCT. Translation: CASRDRQGDTEAFS.

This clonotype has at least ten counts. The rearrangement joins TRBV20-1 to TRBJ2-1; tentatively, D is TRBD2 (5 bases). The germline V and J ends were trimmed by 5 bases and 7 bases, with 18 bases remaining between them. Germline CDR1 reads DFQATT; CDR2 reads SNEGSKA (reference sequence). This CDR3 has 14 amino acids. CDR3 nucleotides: TGCAGTGCTGTCCGTAGGGCTAGCCGAAATGAGCAGTTCTTC. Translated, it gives CSAVRRASRNEQFF.

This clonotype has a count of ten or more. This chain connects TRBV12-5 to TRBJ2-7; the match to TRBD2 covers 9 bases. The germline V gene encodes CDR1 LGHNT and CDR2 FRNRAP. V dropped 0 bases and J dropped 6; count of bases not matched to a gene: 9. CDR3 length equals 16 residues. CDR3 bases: TGTGCTAGTGGTTTGGTACGCGATGGGCGGGGGGGCGAGCAGTACTTC. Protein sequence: CASGLVRDGRGGEQYF.